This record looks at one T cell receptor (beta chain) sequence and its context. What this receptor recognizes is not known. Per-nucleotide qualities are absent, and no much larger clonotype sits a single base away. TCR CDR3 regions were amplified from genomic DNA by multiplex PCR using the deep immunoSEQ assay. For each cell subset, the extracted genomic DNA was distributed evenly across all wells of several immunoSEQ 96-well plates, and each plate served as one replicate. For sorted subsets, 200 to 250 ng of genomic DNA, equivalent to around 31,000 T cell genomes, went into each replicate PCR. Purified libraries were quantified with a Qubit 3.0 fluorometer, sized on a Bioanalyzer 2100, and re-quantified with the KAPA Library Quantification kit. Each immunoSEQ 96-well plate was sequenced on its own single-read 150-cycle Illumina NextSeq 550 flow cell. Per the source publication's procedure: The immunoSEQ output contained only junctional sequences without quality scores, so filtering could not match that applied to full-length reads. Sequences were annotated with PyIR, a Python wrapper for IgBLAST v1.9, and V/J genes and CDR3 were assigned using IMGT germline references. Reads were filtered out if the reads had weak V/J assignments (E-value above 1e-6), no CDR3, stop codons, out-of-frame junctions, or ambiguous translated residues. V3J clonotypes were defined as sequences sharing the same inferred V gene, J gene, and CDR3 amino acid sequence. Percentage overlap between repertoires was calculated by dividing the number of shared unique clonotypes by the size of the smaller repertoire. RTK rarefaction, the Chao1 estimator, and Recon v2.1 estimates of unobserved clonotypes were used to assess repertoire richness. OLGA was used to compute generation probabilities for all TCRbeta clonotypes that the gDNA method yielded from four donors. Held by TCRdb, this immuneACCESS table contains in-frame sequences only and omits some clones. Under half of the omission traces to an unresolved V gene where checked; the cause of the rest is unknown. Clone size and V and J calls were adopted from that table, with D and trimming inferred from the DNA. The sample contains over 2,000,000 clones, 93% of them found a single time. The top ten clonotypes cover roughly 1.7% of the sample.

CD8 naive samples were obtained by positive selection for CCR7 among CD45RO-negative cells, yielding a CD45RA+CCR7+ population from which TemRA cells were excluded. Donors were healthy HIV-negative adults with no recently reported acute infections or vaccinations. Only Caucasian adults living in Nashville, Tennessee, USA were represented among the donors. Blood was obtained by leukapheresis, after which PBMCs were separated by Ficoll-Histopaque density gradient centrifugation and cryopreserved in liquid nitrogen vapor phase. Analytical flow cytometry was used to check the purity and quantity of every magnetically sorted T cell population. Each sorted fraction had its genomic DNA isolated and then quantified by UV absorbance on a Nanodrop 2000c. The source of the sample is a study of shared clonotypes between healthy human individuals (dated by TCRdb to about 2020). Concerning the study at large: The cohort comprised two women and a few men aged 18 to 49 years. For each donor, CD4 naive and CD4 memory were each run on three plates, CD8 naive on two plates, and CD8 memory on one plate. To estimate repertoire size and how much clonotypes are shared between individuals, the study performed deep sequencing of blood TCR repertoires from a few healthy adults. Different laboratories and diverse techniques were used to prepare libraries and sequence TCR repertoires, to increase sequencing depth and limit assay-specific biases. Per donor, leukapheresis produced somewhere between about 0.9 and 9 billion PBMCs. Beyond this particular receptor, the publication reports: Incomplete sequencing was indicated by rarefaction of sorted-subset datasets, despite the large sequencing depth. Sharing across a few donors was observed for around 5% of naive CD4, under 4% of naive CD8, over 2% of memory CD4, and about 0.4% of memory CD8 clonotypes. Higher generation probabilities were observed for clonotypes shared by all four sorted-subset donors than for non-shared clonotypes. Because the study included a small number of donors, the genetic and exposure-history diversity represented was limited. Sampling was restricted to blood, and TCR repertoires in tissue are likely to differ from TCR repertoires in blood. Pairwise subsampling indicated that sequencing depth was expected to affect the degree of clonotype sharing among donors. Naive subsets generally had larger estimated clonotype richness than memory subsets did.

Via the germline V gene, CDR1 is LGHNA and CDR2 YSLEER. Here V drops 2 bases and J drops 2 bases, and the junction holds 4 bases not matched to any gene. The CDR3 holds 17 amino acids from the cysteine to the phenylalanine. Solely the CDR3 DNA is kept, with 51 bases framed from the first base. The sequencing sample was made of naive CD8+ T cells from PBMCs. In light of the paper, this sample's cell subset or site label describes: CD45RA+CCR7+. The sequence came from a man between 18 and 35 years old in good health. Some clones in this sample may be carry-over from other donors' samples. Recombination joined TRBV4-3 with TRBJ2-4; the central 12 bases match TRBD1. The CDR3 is CASSQSGQGASKNIQYF. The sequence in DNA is TGCGCCAGCAGCCAATCGGGACAGGGGGCGTCCAAAAACATTCAGTACTTC.